This TCR beta chain was documented in a study of PD-L1 blockade in urothelial cancer. Here immunoSEQ multiplex PCR was the method, and the copy in TCRdb shows in-frame clones only, minus some. The profile shows tens of thousands of clones, 87% of them singletons. As for time point: pretreatment peripheral blood. V was cut by 3 bases and J by 2 bases, with 9 bases left in between. CDR1 SGHVS and CDR2 FQNEAQ come from the germline V gene. The CDR3 has 14 residues. The genes are TRBV7-8 and TRBJ2-3; D gene uncertain. Sequenced here: PBMCs, sampled around atezolizumab (anti-PD-L1) treatment. The TCR sequence derives from an older woman with urothelial cancer. The DNA for the CDR3 is TGTGCCAGCAGCTTTACGGGTCCCACAGATACGCAGTATTTT. This encodes CASSFTGPTDTQYF.